One sample yielded the 21 T cell receptor beta chains listed below, sequenced in a study of monozygotic twins with inflammatory bowel disease. TCRdb processed the 5' RACE reads again and assigns one entry to each CDR3 protein, with no DNA. The ten most abundant clones cover more than 2% of a sample with around 400,000 distinct CDR3 sequences. The sample comprised blood. The receptors here all came from a human donor with ulcerative colitis or Crohn's disease, or a healthy co-twin of an affected twin (not recorded which).

The chain has TRBV6-1 and TRBJ1-2; TCRdb selects TRBD1, and the lack of DNA leaves this call unchecked. Germline CDR1 MNHNS, CDR2 SASEGT. The CDR3 runs 15 residues. The CDR3 loop reads CASSEGQPYGNGYTF.

The genes are TRBV3-1 and TRBJ2-2; with no DNA, the TCRdb D assignment of TRBD1 cannot be verified. This CDR3 has 16 amino acids. From germline, CDR1 is LGHDT and CDR2 YNNKEL (reference sequence). The CDR3 here is CASSQVDRGNTGELFF.

The V and J genes are TRBV27 and TRBJ1-1; TCRdb's D call of TRBD1 is untestable without DNA. CDR3 length: 14 residues. CDR1 and CDR2 (germline): MNHEY, SMNVEV (reference sequence). This CDR3 reads CASSPSTVNTEAFF.

The chain combines TRBV7-2 with TRBJ2-2; the D call from TCRdb, TRBD1, cannot be confirmed without DNA. Germline CDR1 reads SGHTA; CDR2 reads FQGNSA. The CDR3 runs to 16 residues. The CDR3 sequence is CASSLAGTGNTGELFF.

The chain joins TRBV5-5 to TRBJ2-6; without DNA, the TCRdb call of TRBD1 cannot be checked. The germline V gene encodes CDR1 SGHKS and CDR2 YYEKEE (reference sequence). This CDR3 is built from 18 residues. The CDR3 spells CASSLLRGTSSGANVLTF.

CDR3: CSARDSSYGYTF. The chain employs TRBV20-1 and TRBJ1-2. CDR1 is DFQATT, CDR2 SNEGSKA, per germline (reference sequence). The CDR3 length is 12 residues.

J is TRBJ2-1 and V is TRBV30. Germline V gene sequence: CDR1 GTSNPN, CDR2 SVGIG (reference sequence). The CDR3 length is 14 residues. The CDR3: CAWSVVGAYNEQFF.

The chain couples TRBV18 to TRBJ2-5. The germline V gene has CDR1 KGHSH and CDR2 LQKENI. The CDR3 extends over 13 amino acids. The CDR3 reads CASSPWGWETQYF.

The chain carries TRBV5-1 and TRBJ2-1; TCRdb designates TRBD1, a call that cannot be tested without DNA. The germline CDR1 and CDR2 sequences are SGHRS and YFSETQ. The CDR3 loop spans 16 amino acids. The CDR3 sequence is CASSFSGGVVYNEQFF.

This rearrangement joins TRBV9 to TRBJ1-1; without DNA, the TCRdb call of TRBD1 cannot be checked. The length of the CDR3 is 15 residues. CDR1 and CDR2 from the germline V gene are SGDLS and YYNGEE. CDR3 in amino acids: CASSVGTSGVAEAFF.

This rearrangement joins TRBV7-9 to TRBJ2-1; TCRdb outputs TRBD2, but without DNA this stays unchecked. CDR1 SEHNR and CDR2 FQNEAQ come from the germline V gene (reference sequence). The CDR3 is made up of 17 amino acids. The CDR3 spells CASSWTIAGASYNEQFF.

The chain is built from TRBV12-3 or TRBV12-4 and TRBJ2-6. The CDR3 has 15 residues. CDR3 sequence reads: CASRLHDSGANVLTF.

The rearrangement links TRBV4-3 to TRBJ2-7. The CDR3 covers 15 residues. Germline V gene lookup returns CDR1 LGHNA and CDR2 YSLEER. CDR3: CASSQESGASYEQYF.

This chain connects TRBV20-1 to TRBJ1-1; as DNA is missing, the TRBD1 call by TCRdb cannot be tested. This CDR3 has 15 residues. Germline V lookup: CDR1 DFQATT, CDR2 SNEGSKA (reference sequence). The CDR3 protein is CSATSPRTANTEAFF.

This chain joins TRBV7-2 and TRBJ1-6; as DNA is missing, the TRBD1 call by TCRdb cannot be tested. CDR1 SGHTA and CDR2 FQGNSA come from the germline V gene. This CDR3 comprises 18 residues. CDR3 residues: CASSLAMAGQGASLPLHF. Drawing the rest from reference TRBV7-2 and TRBJ1-6, the complete variable domain is GAGVSQSPSNKVTEKGKDVELRCDPISGHTALYWYRQSLGQGLEFLIYFQGNSAPDKSGLPSDRFSAERTGGSVSTLTIQRTQQEDSAVYLCASSLAMAGQGASLPLHFGNGTRLTVT.

The J gene is TRBJ2-1, the V gene TRBV20-1; TCRdb outputs TRBD1, but without DNA this stays unchecked. The germline V gene has CDR1 DFQATT and CDR2 SNEGSKA (reference sequence). The CDR3 runs to 14 residues. The CDR3 sequence is CSAEPGQGYNEQFF.

The chain joins TRBV5-5 to TRBJ1-6; TCRdb reports TRBD1, a call that lacks DNA to check it against. Germline values: CDR1 SGHKS, CDR2 YYEKEE (reference sequence). The CDR3 has 16 amino acids. The CDR3 sequence is CASSLAPDRGNSPLHF.

The V call is TRBV20-1, the J call TRBJ2-7; TCRdb reports TRBD1, a call that lacks DNA to check it against. Per germline, CDR1 DFQATT and CDR2 SNEGSKA (reference sequence). This CDR3 region has 12 residues. This CDR3 reads CSAPTRGTEQYF.

The chain combines TRBV28 with TRBJ2-3; TCRdb calls TRBD1, which cannot be checked without DNA. The CDR3 runs 14 residues. In germline, CDR1 is MDHEN, CDR2 SYDVKM. CDR3 sequence: CASSEGGSTDTQYF.

The V gene is TRBV10-3, the J gene TRBJ2-2; TCRdb's D call of TRBD2 is untestable without DNA. This CDR3 comprises 15 residues. Germline CDR1 ENHRY, CDR2 SYGVKD. CDR3 loop: CAIRAGTSESGELFF.

The V and J genes are TRBV20-1 and TRBJ1-1; TCRdb gives TRBD1 as the D gene, but with no DNA this cannot be confirmed. The length of the CDR3 is 17 residues. Germline-derived CDR1 and CDR2 are DFQATT and SNEGSKA (reference sequence). The CDR3 sequence: CSATRYRAGGVGTEAFF.